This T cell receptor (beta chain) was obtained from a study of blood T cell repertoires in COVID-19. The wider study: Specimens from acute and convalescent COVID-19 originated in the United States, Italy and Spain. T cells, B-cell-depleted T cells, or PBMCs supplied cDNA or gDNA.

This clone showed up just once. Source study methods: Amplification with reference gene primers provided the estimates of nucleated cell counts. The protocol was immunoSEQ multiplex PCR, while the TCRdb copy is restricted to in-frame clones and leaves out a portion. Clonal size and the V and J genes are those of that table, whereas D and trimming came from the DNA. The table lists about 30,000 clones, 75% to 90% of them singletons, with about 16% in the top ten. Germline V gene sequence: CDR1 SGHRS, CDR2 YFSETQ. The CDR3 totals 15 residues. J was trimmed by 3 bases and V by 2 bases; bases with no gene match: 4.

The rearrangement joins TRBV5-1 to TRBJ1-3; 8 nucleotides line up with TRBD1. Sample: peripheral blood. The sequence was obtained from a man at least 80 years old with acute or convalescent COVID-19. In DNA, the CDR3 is TGCGCCAGCAGCTTCCAGGGGGCATTTGGAAACACCATATATTTT. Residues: CASSFQGAFGNTIYF.